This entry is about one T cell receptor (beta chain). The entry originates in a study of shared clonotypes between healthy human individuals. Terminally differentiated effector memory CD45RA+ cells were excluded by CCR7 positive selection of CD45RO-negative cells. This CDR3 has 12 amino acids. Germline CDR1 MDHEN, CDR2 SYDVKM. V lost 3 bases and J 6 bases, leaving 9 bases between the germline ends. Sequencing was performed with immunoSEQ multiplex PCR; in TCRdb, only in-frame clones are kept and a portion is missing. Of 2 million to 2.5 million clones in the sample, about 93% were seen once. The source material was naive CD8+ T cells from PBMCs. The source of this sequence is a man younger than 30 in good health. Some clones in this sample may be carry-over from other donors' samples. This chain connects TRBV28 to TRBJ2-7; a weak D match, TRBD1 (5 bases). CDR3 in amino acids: CASSFNGAEQYF. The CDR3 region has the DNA TGTGCCAGCAGTTTCAATGGGGCCGAGCAGTACTTC.